Only one count was recorded for the clone carrying this TCR beta chain. Its specificity is unknown. The sample comes from a study of OX40 agonist ivuxolimab in advanced cancers. Study summary: Patients in dose escalation had liver, melanoma, kidney or head and neck cancers. Participants, 80% to 90% male, averaged roughly 59 years of age, ranging from 23 to 79. Partial responses were achieved by three patients, of whom one had hepatocellular carcinoma and two had cutaneous melanoma.

Broader study findings: Low normalized T-cell clonal expansion also characterized some of the nonresponders.

This CDR3 is built from 16 residues. CDR1 and CDR2 (germline): SEHNR, FQNEAQ (reference sequence). With V trimmed by 1 base and J by 2 bases, 3 bases remained unmatched. Clones were read by immunoSEQ multiplex PCR, and TCRdb kept only the in-frame ones, dropping some. This table holds approximately 76,000 clones, 94% found once. The rearrangement links TRBV7-9 to TRBJ2-5, with 11 bases lining up with TRBD2. This TCR was sampled from an adult with an advanced solid tumor such as melanoma, head and neck, liver or kidney cancer. Specimen: CD4+ or CD8+ T cells sorted from blood, collected in a trial of the OX40 agonist ivuxolimab. The CDR3: CASSLVVAGGQETQYF. The CDR3 coding sequence is TGTGCCAGCAGCTTAGTTGTAGCGGGAGGGCAAGAGACCCAGTACTTC. The entire variable domain, with the rest obtained from reference TRBV7-9 and TRBJ2-5, is as follows: DTGVSQNPRHKITKRGQNVTFRCDPISEHNRLYWYRQTLGQGPEFLTYFQNEAQLEKSRLLSDRFSAERPKGSFSTLEIQRTEQGDSAMYLCASSLVVAGGQETQYFGPGTRLLVL.